This TCR beta chain is from a study of immune characterization of retroperitoneal liposarcoma. This clonotype is labeled as medium-sized. Germline CDR1 reads SGHTA; CDR2 reads FQGNSA. The V and J ends lost 7 bases and 7 bases, in that order; junction bases with no gene match: 6. The CDR3 spans 12 residues. TCRdb reanalysed the PCR reads using MiXCR and keeps one entry per CDR3 protein. This repertoire shows 10,000 to 12,000 distinct CDR3 sequences, about 27% found once; its top ten account for about 9.1%. Material: tumor tissue. The chain recombines TRBV7-2 with TRBJ2-5; 7 bases are shared with TRBD2. The receptor's source is a male donor with retroperitoneal liposarcoma. CDR3 amino acids: CASNPPGGTQYF. The CDR3 DNA reads TGTGCCAGCAACCCCCCGGGGGGGACCCAGTACTTC.